Following are 3 T cell receptor beta chains from one sample sequenced in a study of T cell repertoires in cytomegalovirus infection. Antigens of these TCRs are unknown. TCRdb recomputed calls from the reads with MiXCR, one row per CDR3 protein. The repertoire holds approximately 910,000 distinct CDR3 sequences, roughly a third seen once, with 10% to 15% in the top ten. The source was cultured CD8+ T cells from PBMCs, collected from culture after CMV antigen stimulation. These receptors were obtained from a human donor in good health (CMV status not recorded). Some clones in this sample may be carry-over from other donors' samples.

In this sample, this clonotype turned up a few times. This rearrangement joins TRBV27 to TRBJ2-7; D is undetermined. Germline CDR1 MNHEY, CDR2 SMNVEV (reference sequence). Trimming removed 2 bases at V and 3 bases at J, with 17 bases between. CDR3 length: 16 residues. This chain's CDR3 is CASSLKNSPSHYEQYV. Here the CDR3 DNA reads TGTGCCAGCAGTTTAAAGAACTCTCCCAGCCACTACGAGCAGTACGTC.

J is TRBJ1-5 and V is TRBV19; D uncertain. Germline V gene sequence: CDR1 LNHDA, CDR2 SQIVND (reference sequence). V was clipped by 9 bases and J by 10 bases, with 31 bases between them. The CDR3 runs to 17 residues. CDR3 nucleotides: TGTGCCAGCCACGACCCGGCATTAAAAGAAACCCACGTCCCCCAGCATTTT. Protein sequence: CASHDPALKETHVPQHF.

The CDR3 coding sequence is TGCGCCAGCAGCCCCACCCGTGGGGGCGGAGGGACCCAGTACTTC. Protein: CASSPTRGGGGTQYF. This rearrangement joins TRBV4-1 to TRBJ2-5, with D possibly matching TRBD1 (6 bases). Germline CDR1 is MGHRA and CDR2 is YSYEKL. The CDR3 contains 15 residues. V was shortened by 4 bases and J by 7 bases, with 19 bases between the two germline ends.